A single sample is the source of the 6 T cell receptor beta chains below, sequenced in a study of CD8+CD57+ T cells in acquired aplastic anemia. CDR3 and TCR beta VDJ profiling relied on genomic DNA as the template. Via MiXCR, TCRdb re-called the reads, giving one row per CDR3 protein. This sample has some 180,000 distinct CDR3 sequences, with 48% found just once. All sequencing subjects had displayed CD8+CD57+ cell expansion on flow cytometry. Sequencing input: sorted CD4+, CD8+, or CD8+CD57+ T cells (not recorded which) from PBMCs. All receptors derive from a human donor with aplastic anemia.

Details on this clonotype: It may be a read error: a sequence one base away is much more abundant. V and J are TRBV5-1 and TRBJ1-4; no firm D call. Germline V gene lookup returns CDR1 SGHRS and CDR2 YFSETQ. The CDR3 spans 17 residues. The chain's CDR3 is CASSLGDLFTGNEILFF. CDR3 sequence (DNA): TGCGCCAGCAGCTTGGGCGACCTTTTCACTGGCAATGAAATACTGTTTTTT.

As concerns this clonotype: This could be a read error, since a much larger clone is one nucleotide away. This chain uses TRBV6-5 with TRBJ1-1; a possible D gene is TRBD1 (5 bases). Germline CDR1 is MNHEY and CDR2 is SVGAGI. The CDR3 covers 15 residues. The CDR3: CASSYSSGYRAEVFF. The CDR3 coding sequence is TGTGCCAGCAGTTACTCCTCAGGGTATAGGGCTGAAGTTTTCTTT.

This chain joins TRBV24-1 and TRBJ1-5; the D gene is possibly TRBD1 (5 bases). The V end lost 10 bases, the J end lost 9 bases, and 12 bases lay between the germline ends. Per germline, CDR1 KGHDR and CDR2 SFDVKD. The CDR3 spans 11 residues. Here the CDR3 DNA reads TGTGCCACGGGTGACGGGGGGCCCCAGCATTTT. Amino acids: CATGDGGPQHF.

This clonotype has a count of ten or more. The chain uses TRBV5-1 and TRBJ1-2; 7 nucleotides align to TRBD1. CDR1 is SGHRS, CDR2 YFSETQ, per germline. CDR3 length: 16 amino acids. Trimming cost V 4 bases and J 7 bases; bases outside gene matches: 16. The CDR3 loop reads CASSPKGDSRERGYTF. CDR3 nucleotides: TGCGCCAGCAGCCCCAAGGGGGACAGCAGGGAGCGTGGCTACACCTTC.

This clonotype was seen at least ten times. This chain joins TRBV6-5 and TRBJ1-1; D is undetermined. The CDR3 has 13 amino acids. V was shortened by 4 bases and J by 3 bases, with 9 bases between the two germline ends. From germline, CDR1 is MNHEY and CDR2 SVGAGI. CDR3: CASSSLRDTEAFF. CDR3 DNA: TGTGCCAGCAGTTCATTAAGGGACACTGAAGCTTTCTTT.

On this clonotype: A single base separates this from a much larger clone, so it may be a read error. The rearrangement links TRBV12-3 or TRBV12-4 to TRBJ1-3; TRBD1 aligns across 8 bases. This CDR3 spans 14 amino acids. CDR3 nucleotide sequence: TGTGCCAGCAGTTGGACAGGGCAATTAAACGCCATATATTTT. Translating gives CASSWTGQLNAIYF.